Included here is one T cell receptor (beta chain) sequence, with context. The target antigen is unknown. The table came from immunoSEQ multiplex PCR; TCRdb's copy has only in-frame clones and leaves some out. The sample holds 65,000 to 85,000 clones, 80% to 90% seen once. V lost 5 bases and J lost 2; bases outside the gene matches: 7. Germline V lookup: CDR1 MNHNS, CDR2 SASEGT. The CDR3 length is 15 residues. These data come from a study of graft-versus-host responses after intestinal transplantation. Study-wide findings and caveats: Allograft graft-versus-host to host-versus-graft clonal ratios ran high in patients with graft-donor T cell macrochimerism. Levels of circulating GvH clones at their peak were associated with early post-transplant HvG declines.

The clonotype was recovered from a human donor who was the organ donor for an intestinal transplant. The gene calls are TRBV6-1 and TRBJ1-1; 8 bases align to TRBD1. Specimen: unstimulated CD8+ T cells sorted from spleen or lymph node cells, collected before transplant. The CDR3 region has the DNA TGTGCCAGCAGTCCCACAGGGGGACCAAACACTGAAGCTTTCTTT. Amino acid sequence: CASSPTGGPNTEAFF.